Presented here are 4 T cell receptor beta chains from one specimen sequenced in a study of CD8+ T cells in alopecia areata (dated by TCRdb to 2016 to 2018). Library generation was performed with the immunoSEQ multiplex PCR assay. RNA was extracted from all samples and reverse transcribed into cDNA as template for TCR sequencing. TCRdb mirrors the immuneACCESS table, restricted to in-frame sequences. Some clones are absent from its copies; in checked studies, under half trace to an unresolved V gene, and the reason for the others is unknown. In all, the sample holds over 200,000 clones, and 64% of those were seen once. In total, the top ten clones hold 4% to 5% of the sample. The time point label on this specimen signifies: 4 weeks on oral tofacitinib. In the paper's terms, the treatment or condition label means: oral pan-JAK inhibitor, 5-10 mg twice daily. Sequenced material: CD4+ T cells sorted from blood, taken at week 4, from a patient treated with tofacitinib. All receptors come from a human donor with alopecia areata.

V and J are TRBV4-1 and TRBJ1-5; no reliable D call. Germline values: CDR1 MGHRA, CDR2 YSYEKL. V was clipped by 0 bases and J by 5 bases, with 14 bases between them. This CDR3 has 16 amino acids. In nucleotides, the CDR3 is TGCGCCAGCAGCCAAGATCGGAGAGGGCAGGATCAGCCCCAGCATTTT. This encodes CASSQDRRGQDQPQHF.

The genes are TRBV5-4 and TRBJ2-3, with D perhaps TRBD2 (6 bases). The CDR3 loop spans 17 amino acids. V gave up 0 bases and J gave up 4 bases, with 18 bases separating them. From germline, CDR1 is SGHNT and CDR2 YYREEE (reference sequence). CDR3 nucleotide sequence: TGTGCCAGCAGCTTGGGAACCTATGGCGGGGCCTCAGATACGCAGTATTTT. Its protein product is CASSLGTYGGASDTQYF.

This clone was counted a few times. CDR3 sequence (DNA): TGTGCCAGCAGCCTCGGGACCTACGAGCAGTACTTC. It translates to CASSLGTYEQYF. The chain combines TRBV6-6 with TRBJ2-7; TRBD2 might be the D (5 bases). Trimming took off 6 bases at V and 2 bases at J, with 8 bases between the two ends. Germline V gene sequence: CDR1 MNHNY, CDR2 SVGAGI (reference sequence). The CDR3 loop spans 12 amino acids.

V gene TRBV29-1 combines with J gene TRBJ2-1; D possibly corresponds to TRBD2 (5 bases). Trimming removed 8 bases at V and 4 bases at J, with 24 bases between. Germline CDR1 reads SQVTM; CDR2 reads ANQGSEA. This CDR3 has 16 residues. The chain's CDR3 is CSTLPYVGDAYNEQFF. CDR3 DNA: TGCAGCACGCTACCTTATGTCGGGGATGCATACAATGAGCAGTTCTTC.